The 18 T cell receptor beta chains below come from one sample, sequenced in a study of T cell repertoires in cytomegalovirus infection. TCRdb recomputed calls from the reads with MiXCR, one row per CDR3 protein. The sample yields roughly 78,000 distinct CDR3 sequences, 35% to 45% seen once. Their target antigens are unknown. The sample was CD8+ T cells from cultured PBMCs, taken from culture after CMV antigen stimulation. These receptors were obtained from a human donor in good health (CMV status not recorded). Some clones in this sample may be carry-over from other donors' samples.

This clonotype was observed a handful of times. The chain joins TRBV19 to TRBJ2-1, with D uncertain. V dropped 4 bases and J dropped 0 bases, with 7 bases sitting between them. The CDR3 extends over 14 amino acids. In germline, CDR1 is LNHDA, CDR2 SQIVND (reference sequence). The CDR3 sequence is CASSRLSSYNEQFF. In DNA form, the CDR3 reads TGTGCCAGTAGTAGGCTGAGCTCCTACAATGAGCAGTTCTTC.

This chain connects TRBV2 to TRBJ2-2; no clear D. V lost 3 bases, J lost 6 bases, and 8 bases lay in between. This CDR3 has 13 residues. Germline lookup yields CDR1 SNHLY and CDR2 FYNNEI. The CDR3 sequence is CASSDIFPGELFF. The DNA of the CDR3 is TGTGCCAGCAGTGATATTTTTCCCGGGGAGCTGTTTTTT.

The CDR3 loop is CASSPQTPQPGANVLTF. The CDR3 DNA reads TGTGCCAGCAGCCCCCAGACACCCCAACCCGGGGCCAACGTCCTGACTTTC. V gene TRBV7-6 combines with J gene TRBJ2-6; D gene ambiguous. With 5 bases removed from V and 4 bases from J, the gap between germline ends came to 18 bases. In germline, CDR1 is SGHVS, CDR2 FNYEAQ. The CDR3 contains 17 residues.

V gene TRBV12-3 or TRBV12-4 combines with J gene TRBJ2-1; D not resolved. V was pared by 6 bases and J by 2 bases, with 5 bases between. The CDR3 length is 12 residues. The chain's CDR3 is CASSPTYNEQFF. The CDR3 DNA reads as TGTGCCAGCAGCCCGACCTACAATGAGCAGTTCTTC.

The CDR3 DNA is TGTGCCAGCAGAACCTTTACAGGGAACACCATATATTTT. This encodes CASRTFTGNTIYF. J is TRBJ1-3 and V is TRBV7-2; maybe TRBD1 (6 bases). Between the trimmed V and J ends, which lost 6 bases and 7 bases, there was a span of 13 bases. CDR1 is SGHTA and CDR2 is FQGNSA in the germline V gene. This CDR3 has 13 amino acids. Together with reference TRBV7-2 and TRBJ1-3, the CDR3 gives the full variable domain: GAGVSQSPSNKVTEKGKDVELRCDPISGHTALYWYRQSLGQGLEFLIYFQGNSAPDKSGLPSDRFSAERTGGSVSTLTIQRTQQEDSAVYLCASRTFTGNTIYFGEGSWLTVV.

This chain links TRBV7-6 with TRBJ2-1, with D tentatively TRBD1 (5 bases). Trimming cost V 1 base and J 0 bases, with 10 bases left between them. The CDR3 sequence is 16 residues long. The germline V gene has CDR1 SGHVS and CDR2 FNYEAQ. CDR3 sequence: CASSLGVTDSYNEQFF. As DNA, the CDR3 is TGTGCCAGCAGCTTAGGGGTGACAGACTCCTACAATGAGCAGTTCTTC. Full variable domain (outside the CDR3, taken from reference TRBV7-6 and TRBJ2-1): GAGVSQSPRYKVTKRGQDVALRCDPISGHVSLYWYRQALGQGPEFLTYFNYEAQQDKSGLPNDRFSAERPEGSISTLTIQRTEQRDSAMYRCASSLGVTDSYNEQFFGPGTRLTVL.

The rearrangement uses TRBV18 and TRBJ2-1; TRBD1 agrees at 8 bases. Looked up from germline, CDR1 is KGHSH and CDR2 is LQKENI. The trim removed 2 bases at V and 7 bases at J, leaving 13 bases unmatched. The CDR3 covers 17 residues. The CDR3 spells CASSPLEGQGFWNEQFF. The CDR3 nucleotides are TGTGCCAGCTCACCATTGGAAGGACAGGGTTTCTGGAATGAGCAGTTCTTC.

This chain joins TRBV6-6 and TRBJ1-1; D gene ambiguous. There are 14 residues in the CDR3. The germline CDR1 and CDR2 sequences are MNHNY and SVGAGI (reference sequence). Trimming removed 2 bases from V and 1 base from J, with 8 bases in between. The CDR3 protein is CASSYVGKNTEAFF. The CDR3 nucleotides are TGTGCCAGCAGTTACGTTGGCAAGAACACTGAAGCTTTCTTT.

This chain uses TRBV6-8 with TRBJ2-7, with D possibly matching TRBD1 (6 bases). V lost 4 bases to trimming and J lost 0 bases, with 10 bases between them. The CDR3 is made up of 14 amino acids. The V gene's germline CDR1 is MNHGY and CDR2 SAAAGT. The CDR3 spells CASSWTETSYEQYF. The CDR3 DNA follows: TGTGCCAGCAGTTGGACAGAAACCTCCTACGAGCAGTACTTC.

The rearrangement joins TRBV7-4 to TRBJ2-3; TRBD1 matches 11 bases. V lost 5 bases, J lost 5 bases, and 6 bases stayed unmatched. Germline V gene lookup returns CDR1 SGHVT and CDR2 SQSDAQ. This CDR3 has 15 residues. CDR3 loop: CASSPRDRGIDTQYF. DNA of the CDR3: TGTGCCAGCAGCCCCCGGGACAGGGGGATAGATACGCAGTATTTT. The complete variable domain, with remaining parts taken from reference TRBV7-4 and TRBJ2-3, reads GAGVSQSPRYKVAKRGRDVALRCDSISGHVTLYWYRQTLGQGSEVLTYSQSDAQRDKSGRPSGRFSAERPERSVSTLKIQRTEQGDSAVYLCASSPRDRGIDTQYFGPGTRLTVL.

This rearrangement joins TRBV7-9 to TRBJ2-3; D possibly corresponds to TRBD2 (6 bases). Germline CDR1 SEHNR, CDR2 FQNEAQ (reference sequence). This CDR3 region has 16 residues. V was pared by 5 bases and J by 3 bases, with 18 bases between. As DNA, the CDR3 is TGTGCCAGCAGCCCCCGGACCGGGAGCAGGACAGATACGCAGTATTTT. Translating gives CASSPRTGSRTDTQYF. Together with reference TRBV7-9 and TRBJ2-3, the CDR3 gives the full variable domain: DTGVSQNPRHKITKRGQNVTFRCDPISEHNRLYWYRQTLGQGPEFLTYFQNEAQLEKSRLLSDRFSAERPKGSFSTLEIQRTEQGDSAMYLCASSPRTGSRTDTQYFGPGTRLTVL.

In its sample, this clonotype was seen a few times. CDR3 coding DNA: TGCGCCAGCAGCTTGGGACAGGGGGTAACCGAAGCTTTCTTT. Its protein is CASSLGQGVTEAFF. The chain employs TRBV5-1 and TRBJ1-1; 9 bases align to TRBD1. V shed 0 bases, J shed 8 bases, and the junction held 5 bases outside the gene matches. The CDR3 totals 14 residues. Per germline, CDR1 SGHRS and CDR2 YFSETQ.

This clonotype showed up many times. This CDR3 is CASSPPSRWQGSSQAFF. The CDR3 nucleotides are TGTGCCAGCAGTCCACCCTCCCGGTGGCAGGGATCTTCGCAAGCTTTCTTT. The chain carries TRBV12-3 or TRBV12-4 and TRBJ1-1; the D gene is possibly TRBD1 (5 bases). The CDR3 is 17 residues long. V was shortened by 5 bases and J by 9 bases, with 28 bases between the two germline ends.

V usage is TRBV6-8 and J usage is TRBJ2-3; possibly TRBD2 for D (5 bases). V was shortened by 0 bases and J by 2 bases, with 12 bases between the two germline ends. Looked up from germline, CDR1 is MNHGY and CDR2 is SAAAGT. CDR3 length: 16 amino acids. The CDR3 region has the DNA TGTGCCAGCAGTTACTCGCAAGCGGAGACCACAGATACGCAGTATTTT. It yields the protein CASSYSQAETTDTQYF.

This clonotype was observed a handful of times. This chain joins TRBV12-3 or TRBV12-4 and TRBJ2-7; D is uncertain. Trimming took 3 bases from V and 7 from J, leaving 19 bases between them. This CDR3 has 15 amino acids. The CDR3 spells CASSFVVQPKGEQYF. The CDR3 DNA is TGTGCCAGCAGTTTCGTAGTACAACCCAAAGGGGAGCAGTACTTC.

The V and J genes are TRBV6-2 or TRBV6-3 and TRBJ2-1; D may be TRBD1 (5 bases). From germline, CDR1 is MNHEY and CDR2 SVGEGT. CDR3 size: 15 residues. Trimming left V 2 bases short and J 0 bases short, with 8 bases between. CDR3: CASSYAGPSYNEQFF. As DNA, the CDR3 is TGTGCCAGCAGTTACGCAGGGCCCTCCTACAATGAGCAGTTCTTC.

The genes are TRBV9 and TRBJ1-4; no clear D. CDR3 length: 17 residues. V was trimmed by 0 bases and J by 8 bases, leaving 20 bases between them. Germline lookup yields CDR1 SGDLS and CDR2 YYNGEE. In DNA form, the CDR3 reads TGTGCCAGCAGCGTAGGGGGAGAAGCGGGGAGAAAGGAAAAACTGTTTTTT. It translates to CASSVGGEAGRKEKLFF.

In this sample, this clonotype turned up many times. This chain uses TRBV28 with TRBJ2-7; D tentatively fits TRBD1 or TRBD2 (5 bases each). The CDR3 totals 13 residues. Trimming shortened V by 6 bases and J by 3 bases, and 12 bases separated the two germline ends. CDR1 is MDHEN and CDR2 is SYDVKM in the germline V gene. The chain's CDR3 is CASRGLGNYEQYF. The CDR3 nucleotides read TGTGCCAGCAGGGGGCTCGGGAACTACGAGCAGTACTTC.